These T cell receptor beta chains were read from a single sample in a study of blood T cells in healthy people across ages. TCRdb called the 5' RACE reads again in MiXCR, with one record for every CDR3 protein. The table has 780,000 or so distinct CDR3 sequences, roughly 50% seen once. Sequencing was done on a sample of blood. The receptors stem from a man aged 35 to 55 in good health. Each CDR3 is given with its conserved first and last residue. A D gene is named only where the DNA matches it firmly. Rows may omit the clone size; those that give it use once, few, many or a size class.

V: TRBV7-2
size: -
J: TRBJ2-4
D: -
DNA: TGTGCCAGCAGGGGGGTTCAAAACATTCAGTACTTC
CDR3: CASRGVQNIQYF

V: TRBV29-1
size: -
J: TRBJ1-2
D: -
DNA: TGCAGCGTTGATGCTGGACAGCCCTATGGCTACACCTTC
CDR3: CSVDAGQPYGYTF

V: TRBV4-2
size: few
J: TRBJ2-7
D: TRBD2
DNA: TGTGCCAGCAGCCAAGATCTAGCGGGAGTTCTTAGCGAGCAGTACTTC
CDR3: CASSQDLAGVLSEQYF

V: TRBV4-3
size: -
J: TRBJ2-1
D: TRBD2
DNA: TGCGCCAGCAGCCAGGGACTAGCGGCTGAGCAGTTCTTC
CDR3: CASSQGLAAEQFF

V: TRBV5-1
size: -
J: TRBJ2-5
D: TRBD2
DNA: TGCGCCAGCAGCCCTAAGACTAGCGGGAGTTCTGAGACCCAGTACTTC
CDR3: CASSPKTSGSSETQYF

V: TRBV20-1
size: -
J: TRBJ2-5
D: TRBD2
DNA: TGCAGTGCTTTAGGACTAGCGGGGGAAGAGACCCAGTACTTC
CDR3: CSALGLAGEETQYF

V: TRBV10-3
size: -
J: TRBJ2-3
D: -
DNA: TGTGCCATCCGGGTGGGAGAGATCACAGATACGCAGTATTTT
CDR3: CAIRVGEITDTQYF

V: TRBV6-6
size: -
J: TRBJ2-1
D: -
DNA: TGTGCCAGCACCTGGCAGGTAGACAATGAGCAGTTCTTC
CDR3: CASTWQVDNEQFF

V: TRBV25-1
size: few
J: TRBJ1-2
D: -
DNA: TGTGCCAGCAGTGATGGCGTAGGGGGTGGCTACACCTTC
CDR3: CASSDGVGGGYTF

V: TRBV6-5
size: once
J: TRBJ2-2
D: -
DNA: TGTGCCAGCAGTTACGGGGCAGCTAACACCGGGGAGCTGTTTTTT
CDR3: CASSYGAANTGELFF

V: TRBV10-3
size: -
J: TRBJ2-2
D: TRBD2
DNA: TGTGCCATCAGTGAGTCTCGGGTCGCTCGGGACGGACTAGTCACCGGGGAGCTGTTTTTT
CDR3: CAISESRVARDGLVTGELFF

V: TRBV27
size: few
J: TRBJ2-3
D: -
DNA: TGTGCCAGCTACGTCCCGGCAGATACGCAGTATTTT
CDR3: CASYVPADTQYF

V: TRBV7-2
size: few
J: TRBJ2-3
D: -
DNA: TGTGCCAGCAGCCCCCTAGGTGGAGGGGTCACAGATACGCAGTATTTT
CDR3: CASSPLGGGVTDTQYF

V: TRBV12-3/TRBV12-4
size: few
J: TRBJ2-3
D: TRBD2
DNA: TGTGCCAGCAGTAGGGTAGGACTAGCGGGAATCACAGATACGCAGTATTTT
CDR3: CASSRVGLAGITDTQYF

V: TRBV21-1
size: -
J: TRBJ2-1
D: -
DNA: TGTGCCACCGGCCTAACTAGCTCTGAGCAGTTCTTC
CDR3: CATGLTSSEQFF

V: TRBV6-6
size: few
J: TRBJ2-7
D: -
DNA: TGTGCCAGCAGTGCGACAGCCCACGTCTACGAGCAGTACTTC
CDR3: CASSATAHVYEQYF

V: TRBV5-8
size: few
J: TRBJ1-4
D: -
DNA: TGTGCCAGCAGCTTGATGAATGAAAAACTGTTTTTT
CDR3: CASSLMNEKLFF

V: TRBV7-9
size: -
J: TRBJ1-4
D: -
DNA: TGTGCCAGCAGCCATCCTAGTCTAAAGGGTGAAAAACTGTTTTTT
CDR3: CASSHPSLKGEKLFF

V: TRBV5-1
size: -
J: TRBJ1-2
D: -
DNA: TGCGCCAGCAGCGTTTCAGGGAATGGCTACACCTTC
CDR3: CASSVSGNGYTF

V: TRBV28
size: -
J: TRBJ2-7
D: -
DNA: TGTGCCAGCAGTTTGGGGCGTGTAATTCGGCTATACGAGCAGTACTTC
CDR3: CASSLGRVIRLYEQYF

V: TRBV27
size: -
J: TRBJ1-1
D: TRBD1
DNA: TGTGCCAGCAGTCGCAATACGGGACAGGGGGCGACTGAAGCTTTCTTT
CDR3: CASSRNTGQGATEAFF

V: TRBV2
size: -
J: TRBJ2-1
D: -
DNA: TGTGCCAGCAGTGAAACAGGGAGGAGTGAGCAGTTCTTC
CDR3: CASSETGRSEQFF

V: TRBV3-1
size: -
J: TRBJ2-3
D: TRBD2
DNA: TGTGCCAGCAGCCAAGTTAAGACTAGCGGGTTTACAGATACGCAGTATTTT
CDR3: CASSQVKTSGFTDTQYF